This T cell receptor (beta chain) was identified during a study of blood T cell repertoires in COVID-19. Overall study: Both acute and convalescent COVID-19 samples were obtained from the United States, Italy and Spain. Nucleic acid was either cDNA or gDNA, and it came from T cells, B-cell-depleted T cells, or PBMCs.

Data came from immunoSEQ multiplex PCR; TCRdb stores just in-frame clones and leaves some out. The sample carries hundreds of thousands of clones, approximately 92% recorded once. Participant ages covered roughly 18 to 89 years across 24 US areas. Membership in each cohort depended on participant-reported clinical history. The germline gives CDR1 ENHRY, CDR2 SYGVKD. The CDR3 contains 13 residues. The V and J ends lost 5 bases and 1 base respectively, with 9 bases between them. The J gene is TRBJ2-7, the V gene TRBV10-3; perhaps TRBD1 as D (6 bases). This receptor was obtained from a man aged 25 to 40 who had recovered from COVID-19. What was sequenced was PBMCs or T cells enriched from blood (not recorded which). The CDR3 region is CAISRTESYEQYF. The CDR3 nucleotides are TGTGCCATCAGTAGGACAGAGTCCTACGAGCAGTACTTC.